The entry that follows covers one T cell receptor beta chain sequence. The PCR used 60 Vbeta and 13 Jbeta primers. Libraries were prepared by immunoSEQ multiplex PCR; TCRdb keeps only in-frame clonotypes and omits some of them. The sample has roughly 100,000 clones; roughly 80% are singletons. This specimen belongs to a study of cytomegalovirus exposure and HLA in healthy donors. The sequence derives from a man aged 55 to 69 in good health and CMV-seronegative. The sample was PBMCs.

CDR3 in DNA: TGTGCCAGCAGCTTTCGGTCTTCCTCTGGGGAGCTGTTTTTT. Amino acids: CASSFRSSSGELFF. The gene calls are TRBV5-4 and TRBJ2-2; unclear D gene. The CDR3 runs to 14 residues. V shed 2 bases and J shed 8 bases, with 13 bases lying between them. Per germline, CDR1 SGHNT and CDR2 YYREEE (reference sequence).